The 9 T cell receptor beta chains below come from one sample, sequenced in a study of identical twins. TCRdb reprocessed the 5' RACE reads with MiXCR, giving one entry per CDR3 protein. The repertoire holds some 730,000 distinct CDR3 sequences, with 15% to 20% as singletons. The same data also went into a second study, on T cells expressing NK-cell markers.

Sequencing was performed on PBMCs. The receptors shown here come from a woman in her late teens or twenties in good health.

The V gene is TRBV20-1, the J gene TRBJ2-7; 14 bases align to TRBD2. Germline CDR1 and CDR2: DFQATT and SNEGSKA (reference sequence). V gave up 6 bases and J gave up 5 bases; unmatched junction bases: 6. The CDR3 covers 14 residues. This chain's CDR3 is CSARGLAGVNEQYF. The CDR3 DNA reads TGCAGTGCAAGGGGACTAGCGGGAGTCAACGAGCAGTACTTC.

CDR3 residues: CASSRTKTNEQFF. The CDR3 DNA follows: TGTGCCAGCAGTCGGACTAAAACAAATGAGCAGTTCTTC. The chain joins TRBV6-2 or TRBV6-3 to TRBJ2-1; maybe TRBD2 (6 bases). The V end lost 5 bases, the J end lost 7 bases, and 12 bases lay between the germline ends. CDR1 is MNHEY, CDR2 SVGEGT, per germline. The CDR3 extends over 13 amino acids.

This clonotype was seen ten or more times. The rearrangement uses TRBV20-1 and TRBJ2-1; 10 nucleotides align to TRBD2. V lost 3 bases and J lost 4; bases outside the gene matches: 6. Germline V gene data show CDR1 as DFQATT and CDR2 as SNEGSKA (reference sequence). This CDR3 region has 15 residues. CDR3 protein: CSASRAGGPYNEQFF. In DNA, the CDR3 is TGCAGTGCTAGCCGAGCGGGAGGGCCTTACAATGAGCAGTTCTTC.

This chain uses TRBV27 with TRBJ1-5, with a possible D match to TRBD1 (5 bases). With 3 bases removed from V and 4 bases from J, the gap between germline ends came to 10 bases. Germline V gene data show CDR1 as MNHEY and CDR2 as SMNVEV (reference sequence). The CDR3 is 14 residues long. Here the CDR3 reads CASSFSGVNQPQHF. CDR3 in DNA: TGTGCCAGCAGTTTTTCGGGGGTGAATCAGCCCCAGCATTTT.

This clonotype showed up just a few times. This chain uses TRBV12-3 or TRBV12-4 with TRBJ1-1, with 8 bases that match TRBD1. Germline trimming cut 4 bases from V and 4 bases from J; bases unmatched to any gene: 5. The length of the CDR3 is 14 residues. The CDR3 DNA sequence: TGTGCCAGCAGTTCCGGACAGGGAACCACTGAAGCTTTCTTT. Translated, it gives CASSSGQGTTEAFF.

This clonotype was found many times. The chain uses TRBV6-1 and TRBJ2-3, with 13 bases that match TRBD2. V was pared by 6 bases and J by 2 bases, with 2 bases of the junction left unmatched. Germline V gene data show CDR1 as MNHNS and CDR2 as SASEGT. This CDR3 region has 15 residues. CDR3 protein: CASRGLAGLTDTQYF. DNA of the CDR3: TGTGCCAGCAGGGGACTAGCGGGGCTCACAGATACGCAGTATTTT.

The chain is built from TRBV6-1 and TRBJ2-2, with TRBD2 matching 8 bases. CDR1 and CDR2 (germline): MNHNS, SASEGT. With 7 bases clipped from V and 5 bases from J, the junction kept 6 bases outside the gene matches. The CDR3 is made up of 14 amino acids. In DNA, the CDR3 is TGTGCCAGCACCAGTCCGGGGGGGACCGGGGAGCTGTTTTTT. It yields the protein CASTSPGGTGELFF.

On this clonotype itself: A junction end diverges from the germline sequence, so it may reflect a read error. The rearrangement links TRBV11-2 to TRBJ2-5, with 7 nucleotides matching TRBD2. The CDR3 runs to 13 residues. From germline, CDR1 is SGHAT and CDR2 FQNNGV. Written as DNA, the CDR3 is TGTGCCAGCAGCTTAGATATCTCCGGGAGGCGAGACTTC. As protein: CASSLDISGRRDF.

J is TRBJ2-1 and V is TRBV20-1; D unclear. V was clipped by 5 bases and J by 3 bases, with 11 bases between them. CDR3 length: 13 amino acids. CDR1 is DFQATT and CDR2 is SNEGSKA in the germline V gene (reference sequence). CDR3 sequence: CSAAEPVYNEQFF. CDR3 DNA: TGCAGTGCTGCCGAGCCCGTCTACAATGAGCAGTTCTTC.